This T cell receptor (beta chain) was captured in a study of blood T cell repertoires in COVID-19. Study-wide background: Samples of COVID-19 (acute and convalescent) were obtained from the United States, Italy and Spain. PBMCs, B-cell-depleted T cells, or T cells provided the cDNA or gDNA that made up the material.

The ends lost 5 bases at V and 5 bases at J; junction bases unmatched: 8. The CDR3 spans 14 residues. Germline V gives CDR1 SGHDT, CDR2 YYEEEE. Some clones are missing from TCRdb's copy, which holds only in-frame ones; the method was immunoSEQ multiplex PCR. The table records some 100,000 clones, about nine tenths of them present only once. The sequencing input was peripheral blood. The clonotype originates from a human donor in a cohort sampled during active COVID-19. The rearrangement uses TRBV5-6 and TRBJ2-5; 8 bases fit TRBD2. This CDR3 reads CASSSGLEMETQYF. In DNA, the CDR3 is TGTGCCAGCAGTTCGGGACTAGAAATGGAGACCCAGTACTTC.